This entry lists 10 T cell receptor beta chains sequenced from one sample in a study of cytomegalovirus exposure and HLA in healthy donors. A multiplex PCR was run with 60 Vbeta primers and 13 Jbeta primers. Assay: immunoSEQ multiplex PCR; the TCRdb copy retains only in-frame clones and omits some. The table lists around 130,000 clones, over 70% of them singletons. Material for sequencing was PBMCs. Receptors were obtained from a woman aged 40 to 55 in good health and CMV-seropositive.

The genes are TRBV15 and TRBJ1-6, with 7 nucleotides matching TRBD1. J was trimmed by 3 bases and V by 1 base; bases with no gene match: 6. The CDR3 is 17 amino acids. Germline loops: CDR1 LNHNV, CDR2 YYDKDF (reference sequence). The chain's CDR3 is CATSRGDSIHYNSPLHF. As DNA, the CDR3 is TGTGCCACCAGCAGAGGGGACAGTATACACTATAATTCACCCCTCCACTTT. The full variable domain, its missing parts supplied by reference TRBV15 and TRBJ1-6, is DAMVIQNPRYQVTQFGKPVTLSCSQTLNHNVMYWYQQKSSQAPKLLFHYYDKDFNNEADTPDNFQSRRPNTSFCFLDIRSPGLGDTAMYLCATSRGDSIHYNSPLHFGNGTRLTVT.

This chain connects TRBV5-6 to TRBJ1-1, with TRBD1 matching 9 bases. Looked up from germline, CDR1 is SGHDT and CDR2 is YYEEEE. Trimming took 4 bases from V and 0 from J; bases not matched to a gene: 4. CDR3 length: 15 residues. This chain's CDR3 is CASSRQGVVNTEAFF. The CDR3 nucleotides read TGTGCCAGCAGCCGACAGGGGGTCGTGAACACTGAAGCTTTCTTT.

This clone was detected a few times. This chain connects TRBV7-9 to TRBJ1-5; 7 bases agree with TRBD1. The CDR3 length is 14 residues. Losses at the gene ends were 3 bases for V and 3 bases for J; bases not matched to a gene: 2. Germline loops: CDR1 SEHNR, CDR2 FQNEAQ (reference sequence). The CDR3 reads CASSFGTDNQPQHF. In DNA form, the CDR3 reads TGTGCCAGCAGCTTTGGGACAGACAATCAGCCCCAGCATTTT. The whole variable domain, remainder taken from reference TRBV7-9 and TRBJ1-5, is DTGVSQNPRHKITKRGQNVTFRCDPISEHNRLYWYRQTLGQGPEFLTYFQNEAQLEKSRLLSDRFSAERPKGSFSTLEIQRTEQGDSAMYLCASSFGTDNQPQHFGDGTRLSIL.

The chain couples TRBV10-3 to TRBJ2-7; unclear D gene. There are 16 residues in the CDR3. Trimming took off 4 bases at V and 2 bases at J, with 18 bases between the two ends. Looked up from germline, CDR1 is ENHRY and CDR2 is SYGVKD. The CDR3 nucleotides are TGTGCCATCAGTGCCTCACTGGAGCTTACGGCCTACGAGCAGTACTTC. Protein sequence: CAISASLELTAYEQYF.

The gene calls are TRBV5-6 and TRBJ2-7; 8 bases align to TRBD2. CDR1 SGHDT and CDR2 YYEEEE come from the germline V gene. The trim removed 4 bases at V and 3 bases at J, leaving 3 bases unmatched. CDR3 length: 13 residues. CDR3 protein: CASSQRGSYEQYF. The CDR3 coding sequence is TGTGCCAGCAGCCAGCGGGGGAGCTACGAGCAGTACTTC.

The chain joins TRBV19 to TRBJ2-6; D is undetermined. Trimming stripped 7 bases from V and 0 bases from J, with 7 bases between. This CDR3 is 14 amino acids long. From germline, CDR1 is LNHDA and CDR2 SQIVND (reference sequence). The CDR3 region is CASTLDSGANVLTF. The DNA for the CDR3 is TGTGCCAGTACCTTAGACTCTGGGGCCAACGTCCTGACTTTC.

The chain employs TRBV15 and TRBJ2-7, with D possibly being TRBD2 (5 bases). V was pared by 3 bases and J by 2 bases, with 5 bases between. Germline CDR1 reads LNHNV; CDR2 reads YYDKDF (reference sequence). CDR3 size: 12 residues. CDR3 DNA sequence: TGTGCCACCAGCAGGGGAGCCTACGAGCAGTACTTC. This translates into CATSRGAYEQYF.

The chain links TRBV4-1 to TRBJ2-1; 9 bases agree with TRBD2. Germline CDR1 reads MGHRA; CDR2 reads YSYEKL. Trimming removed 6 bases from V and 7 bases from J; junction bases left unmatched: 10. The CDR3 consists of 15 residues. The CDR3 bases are TGCGCCAGCAGAGGGGAGCGGGAGGATAAAAATGAGCAGTTCTTC. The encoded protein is CASRGEREDKNEQFF.

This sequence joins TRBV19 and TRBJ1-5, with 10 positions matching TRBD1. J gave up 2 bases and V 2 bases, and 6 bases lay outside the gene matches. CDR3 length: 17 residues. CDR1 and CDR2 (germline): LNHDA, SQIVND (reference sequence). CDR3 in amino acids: CASSITQGTGGNQPQHF. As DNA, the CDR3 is TGTGCCAGTAGTATAACCCAAGGGACAGGGGGCAATCAGCCCCAGCATTTT.

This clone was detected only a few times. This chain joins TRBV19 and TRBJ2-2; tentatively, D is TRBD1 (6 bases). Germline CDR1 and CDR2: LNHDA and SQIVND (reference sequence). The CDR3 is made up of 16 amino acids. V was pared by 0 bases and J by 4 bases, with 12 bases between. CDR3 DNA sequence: TGTGCCAGTAGTATAGAGTGGGGGCTGGGCACCGGGGAGCTGTTTTTT. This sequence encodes CASSIEWGLGTGELFF. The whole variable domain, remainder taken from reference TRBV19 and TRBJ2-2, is DGGITQSPKYLFRKEGQNVTLSCEQNLNHDAMYWYRQDPGQGLRLIYYSQIVNDFQKGDIAEGYSVSREKKESFPLTVTSAQKNPTAFYLCASSIEWGLGTGELFFGEGSRLTVL.